The 3 T cell receptor beta chains in this list originate from one sample, sequenced in a study of beta chain features in type 1 diabetes. Investigators reverse transcribed all isolated RNA, so they sequenced expressed TCRB transcripts. Profiling relied on immunoSEQ multiplex PCR, and the TCRdb table lists in-frame clones only, not all of them. The sample includes under 300,000 clones, approximately 13% of them seen just once. Their antigens remain unidentified. General study findings and limits: Moderate but significant shortening of TCRB CDR3s was recorded in all four CD4+ subsets from Type 1 diabetes patients.

Material for sequencing was naive CD4+ T cells from blood. All receptors derive from a man in his thirties or forties with type 1 diabetes.

As concerns this clone: Other nucleotide sequences in the sample specify the same CDR3. The rearrangement uses TRBV5-1 and TRBJ2-5; 9 bases are shared with TRBD1. J lost 2 bases, V lost 2 bases, and 1 base had no gene match. The length of the CDR3 is 14 residues. Germline V gene sequence: CDR1 SGHRS, CDR2 YFSETQ. CDR3 in DNA: TGCGCCAGCAGCTTCGGACAGGGGCAAGAGACCCAGTACTTC. Encoded protein: CASSFGQGQETQYF.

The V and J genes are TRBV28 and TRBJ2-3; 8 positions agree with TRBD2. Germline V gene sequence: CDR1 MDHEN, CDR2 SYDVKM. This CDR3 has 14 amino acids. The V segment lost 6 bases and the J segment 6 bases; nucleotides outside the gene matches: 8. CDR3 amino acids: CASRSGSVRDTQYF. As DNA, the CDR3 is TGTGCCAGCAGGAGCGGGAGCGTTCGGGATACGCAGTATTTT.

This clone was counted between two and nine times. The chain recombines TRBV7-9 with TRBJ1-2; 9 positions agree with TRBD1. Germline CDR1 reads SEHNR; CDR2 reads FQNEAQ (reference sequence). The CDR3 is 15 amino acids. With V trimmed by 5 bases and J by 5 bases, 9 bases remained unmatched. CDR3 protein: CASSPPGQGVYGYTF. Here the CDR3 DNA reads TGTGCCAGCAGCCCTCCGGGACAGGGAGTATATGGCTACACCTTC.